This is a list of T cell receptor beta chains from one sample in a study of Graves' ophthalmopathy and Graves' hyperthyroidism. TCRdb used MiXCR to reprocess the multiplex PCR reads, holding one entry per CDR3 protein. The table records 580,000 or so distinct CDR3 sequences, about 35% of them present only once. Sequenced material: peripheral blood or thyroid tissue (not recorded which). These receptors were taken from an adult man with Graves' hyperthyroidism. The conserved cysteine and the conserved F or W are not part of the CDR3 here. The order of the fields is J gene, V gene, CDR3 protein.

j_gene: TRBJ1-1; v_gene: TRBV19; CDR3aa: ASSGRRGGTEAF
j_gene: TRBJ2-5; v_gene: TRBV12-3/TRBV12-4; CDR3aa: ASSSLAGVSQY
j_gene: TRBJ2-7; v_gene: TRBV20-1; CDR3aa: SAAPGPEQY
j_gene: TRBJ1-2; v_gene: TRBV6-1; CDR3aa: ASSDRDRVGGYT
j_gene: TRBJ2-5; v_gene: TRBV6-1; CDR3aa: ASSIGPQGETQY
j_gene: TRBJ2-7; v_gene: TRBV14; CDR3aa: ASSQDIYSSYEQY
j_gene: TRBJ2-1; v_gene: TRBV20-1; CDR3aa: SATNSGGSNEQF
j_gene: TRBJ2-2; v_gene: TRBV6-5; CDR3aa: ASSGSGVPVRGELF
j_gene: TRBJ1-2; v_gene: TRBV19; CDR3aa: ASSVGQRNYGYT
j_gene: TRBJ1-5; v_gene: TRBV9; CDR3aa: ASSVVLYRGRDNQPQH
j_gene: TRBJ2-5; v_gene: TRBV20-1; CDR3aa: STRDYVGSGTPTTKETQY
j_gene: TRBJ2-6; v_gene: TRBV19; CDR3aa: ASNPRGVGNVLT
j_gene: TRBJ1-5; v_gene: TRBV10-3; CDR3aa: AISWDSHQPQH
j_gene: TRBJ2-7; v_gene: TRBV29-1; CDR3aa: SVEGAGEQY
j_gene: TRBJ1-5; v_gene: TRBV7-9; CDR3aa: ASSLVNQPQH
j_gene: TRBJ2-7; v_gene: TRBV3-1; CDR3aa: ASSHWGQGRSYEQY
j_gene: TRBJ2-2; v_gene: TRBV5-1; CDR3aa: ASSIPRTGGTGELF
j_gene: TRBJ1-2; v_gene: TRBV12-5; CDR3aa: ASGLGQLYGYT
j_gene: TRBJ1-1; v_gene: TRBV6-5; CDR3aa: ASSYSWGQNTEAF
j_gene: TRBJ2-7; v_gene: TRBV5-1; CDR3aa: ASSSVTSGRSNEQY
j_gene: TRBJ2-7; v_gene: TRBV12-3/TRBV12-4; CDR3aa: ASSTGTSGRALYEQY
j_gene: TRBJ2-7; v_gene: TRBV29-1; CDR3aa: SVRQGLYEQY
j_gene: TRBJ1-5; v_gene: TRBV19; CDR3aa: ASSRQGAGGQPQH
j_gene: TRBJ1-5; v_gene: TRBV9; CDR3aa: ASSVQLPAGYQPQH
j_gene: TRBJ2-5; v_gene: TRBV7-2; CDR3aa: ASSLAGSQTQY
j_gene: TRBJ1-4; v_gene: TRBV10-3; CDR3aa: AISESQGATNEKLF
j_gene: TRBJ2-2; v_gene: TRBV2; CDR3aa: ARGSRLANTGELF
j_gene: TRBJ1-1; v_gene: TRBV7-8; CDR3aa: ASSPLPLGQGFINTEAF
j_gene: TRBJ2-3; v_gene: TRBV5-1; CDR3aa: ASSFGQVNTDTQY
j_gene: TRBJ2-7; v_gene: TRBV7-8; CDR3aa: ASSLALTGLDEQY
j_gene: TRBJ1-5; v_gene: TRBV6-5; CDR3aa: ATKRWVVDQPQH
j_gene: TRBJ1-3; v_gene: TRBV20-1; CDR3aa: SATEGSSSGNTIY
j_gene: TRBJ2-7; v_gene: TRBV19; CDR3aa: AWDRDRGYEQY
j_gene: TRBJ1-2; v_gene: TRBV20-1; CDR3aa: SASNGEGTNYGYT
j_gene: TRBJ2-7; v_gene: TRBV25-1; CDR3aa: ASSTSVEQY
j_gene: TRBJ1-2; v_gene: TRBV2; CDR3aa: ASSEGWADAAIANYGYT
j_gene: TRBJ2-7; v_gene: TRBV13; CDR3aa: ASSLRQSYEQY
j_gene: TRBJ2-7; v_gene: TRBV5-1; CDR3aa: ASSFGSHEQY
j_gene: TRBJ1-1; v_gene: TRBV6-5; CDR3aa: ASSYLGARNTEAF
j_gene: TRBJ1-1; v_gene: TRBV7-6; CDR3aa: ASSLVQGLMNTEAF
j_gene: TRBJ2-3; v_gene: TRBV10-3; CDR3aa: AISDSRTGGSTDTQY
j_gene: TRBJ1-5; v_gene: TRBV7-8; CDR3aa: AGSQQQGASNQPQH
j_gene: TRBJ2-7; v_gene: TRBV10-3; CDR3aa: AISESRGTRDYEQY
j_gene: TRBJ2-7; v_gene: TRBV29-1; CDR3aa: SVVTGSYEQY
j_gene: TRBJ2-5; v_gene: TRBV10-3; CDR3aa: AISLLGTQETQY
j_gene: TRBJ1-3; v_gene: TRBV12-3/TRBV12-4; CDR3aa: ASSFQLRTTGGNTIY
j_gene: TRBJ2-1; v_gene: TRBV25-1; CDR3aa: ASIPDGSSYNEQF
j_gene: TRBJ1-2; v_gene: TRBV6-5; CDR3aa: ASSWDRNNGHT
j_gene: TRBJ2-6; v_gene: TRBV19; CDR3aa: ASSIGGARGANVLT
j_gene: TRBJ2-7; v_gene: TRBV5-1; CDR3aa: ASSLRGAGHEQY
j_gene: TRBJ2-7; v_gene: TRBV7-2; CDR3aa: ASSHREEQY
j_gene: TRBJ1-1; v_gene: TRBV2; CDR3aa: ASSGGEETEAF
j_gene: TRBJ1-2; v_gene: TRBV20-1; CDR3aa: SAVNTGLGGDGYT
j_gene: TRBJ2-2; v_gene: TRBV12-3/TRBV12-4; CDR3aa: ASTPAFGGSYTGELF
j_gene: TRBJ2-3; v_gene: TRBV15; CDR3aa: ATSRGRGAGILGTQY